This T cell receptor beta chain emerged from a study of cytomegalovirus exposure and HLA in healthy donors. Across the whole study: It was reported in a later analysis that the same platform had been used for the approximately 110 validation repertoires as for the 550 to 700 first-cohort repertoires.

The CDR3 sequence is 19 residues long. The V gene end was trimmed by 3 bases and the J gene end by 0 bases; junction bases not matched to a gene: 16. Whole-study results and caveats: Reported performance of the classifier showed diagnosis of cytomegalovirus status with high specificity and sensitivity. It was found in a later analysis that first-cohort TCR clusters tended to co-occur in the 95 to 150 validation repertoires. Specificity for CMV antigens was confirmed in vitro for a few of the CMV-associated chains.

Worth noting for this clone: What it binds is not known.

Assay used: immunoSEQ multiplex PCR; TCRdb lists only in-frame clones, some missing. Of under 250,000 clones in the sample, around nine tenths are singletons; the top ten hold 2%. The source is a young woman in good health and CMV-seropositive. The J gene is TRBJ1-1, the V gene TRBV23-1; the match to TRBD1 covers 7 bases. TRBV23-1 is known as an ORF, though its function is uncertain. Sequencing was carried out using PBMCs. CDR3 in DNA: TGCGCCAGCAGTCATTCAAGATTTATAGGGGGCAGGATGAACACTGAAGCTTTCTTT. Its translation: CASSHSRFIGGRMNTEAFF.